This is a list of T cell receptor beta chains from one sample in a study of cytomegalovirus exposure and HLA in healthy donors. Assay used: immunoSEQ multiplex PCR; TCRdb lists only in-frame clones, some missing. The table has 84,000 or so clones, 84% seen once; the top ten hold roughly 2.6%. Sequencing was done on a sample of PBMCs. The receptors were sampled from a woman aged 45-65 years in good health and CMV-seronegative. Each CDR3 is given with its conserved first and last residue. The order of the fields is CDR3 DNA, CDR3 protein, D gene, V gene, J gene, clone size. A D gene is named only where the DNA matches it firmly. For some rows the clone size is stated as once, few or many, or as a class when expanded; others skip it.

cdr3_nt: TGTGCCAGCAGCTCCGGACAGCGACTTGGTGAAAAACTGTTTTTT; cdr3_aa: CASSSGQRLGEKLFF; d_call: NA; v_call: TRBV5-8; j_call: TRBJ1-4; clone_size: NA
cdr3_nt: TGTGCCAGCAGTCCTCATTTCGGGGTGAAGCAAGAGACCCAGTACTTC; cdr3_aa: CASSPHFGVKQETQYF; d_call: NA; v_call: TRBV9; j_call: TRBJ2-5; clone_size: once
cdr3_nt: TGTGCCAGCATGCGACGACAGGCCTCTGAAGCTTTCTTT; cdr3_aa: CASMRRQASEAFF; d_call: NA; v_call: TRBV6-1; j_call: TRBJ1-1; clone_size: NA
cdr3_nt: TGTGCCTGGAGTGTAAGGGGGCCCATATATTTT; cdr3_aa: CAWSVRGPIYF; d_call: TRBD1; v_call: TRBV30; j_call: TRBJ1-3; clone_size: NA
cdr3_nt: TGTGCCAGCAGTTTATTCAACCCGGGACAGGGTGGAGGCTACACCTTC; cdr3_aa: CASSLFNPGQGGGYTF; d_call: TRBD1; v_call: TRBV28; j_call: TRBJ1-2; clone_size: few
cdr3_nt: TGTGCCAGCAGCCAAACTAGCCTGCATGAGCAGTTCTTC; cdr3_aa: CASSQTSLHEQFF; d_call: NA; v_call: TRBV7-6; j_call: TRBJ2-1; clone_size: NA
cdr3_nt: TGTGCCAGCAGTTTGGCCAGTTCTAACTATGGCTACACCTTC; cdr3_aa: CASSLASSNYGYTF; d_call: NA; v_call: TRBV27; j_call: TRBJ1-2; clone_size: NA
cdr3_nt: TGTGCAAGTCGCTTAGGTGGTAGCGGGGGGGCGTCCGCCAATGAGCAGTTCTTC; cdr3_aa: CASRLGGSGGASANEQFF; d_call: NA; v_call: TRBV12-2; j_call: TRBJ2-1; clone_size: NA
cdr3_nt: TGTGCCAGCAATCTAGCGGGAGGGCAAAATACGCAGTATTTT; cdr3_aa: CASNLAGGQNTQYF; d_call: TRBD2; v_call: TRBV2; j_call: TRBJ2-3; clone_size: NA
cdr3_nt: TGCGCCAGCAGCTTGGGGACAGTCGGGAATGAAAAACTGTTTTTT; cdr3_aa: CASSLGTVGNEKLFF; d_call: NA; v_call: TRBV5-1; j_call: TRBJ1-4; clone_size: few
cdr3_nt: TGTGCCAGCAGCACCAGGAAGGGACAGGGGGTAACCAAAAACATTCAGTACTTC; cdr3_aa: CASSTRKGQGVTKNIQYF; d_call: TRBD1; v_call: TRBV6-4; j_call: TRBJ2-4; clone_size: NA
cdr3_nt: TGTGCCAGCAGTTCCCCCGGACAGGGAGGGAATGAGCAGTTCTTC; cdr3_aa: CASSSPGQGGNEQFF; d_call: NA; v_call: TRBV28; j_call: TRBJ2-1; clone_size: once
cdr3_nt: TGCGCCAGCAGCTTGTCCGGAGGGTGGACTGAAGCTTTCTTT; cdr3_aa: CASSLSGGWTEAFF; d_call: NA; v_call: TRBV5-1; j_call: TRBJ1-1; clone_size: NA
cdr3_nt: TGCGCCAGCAGTGAGTCGGTGAACTGGGAGCAGTACTTC; cdr3_aa: CASSESVNWEQYF; d_call: NA; v_call: TRBV10-2; j_call: TRBJ2-7; clone_size: NA
cdr3_nt: TGTGCCAGCAGCTTTGGGACTAGCGGGAGCGGTAGAGATACGCAGTATTTT; cdr3_aa: CASSFGTSGSGRDTQYF; d_call: TRBD2; v_call: TRBV7-9; j_call: TRBJ2-3; clone_size: NA
cdr3_nt: TGCGCCTCCACACTATCCACACAGGGCGCCTACGAGCAGTACTTC; cdr3_aa: CASTLSTQGAYEQYF; d_call: NA; v_call: TRBV5-1; j_call: TRBJ2-7; clone_size: NA
cdr3_nt: TGTGCCAGCAGCTGGGGACTAGCGGGAGAGACCCAGTACTTC; cdr3_aa: CASSWGLAGETQYF; d_call: TRBD2; v_call: TRBV5-6; j_call: TRBJ2-5; clone_size: NA
cdr3_nt: TGTGCCAGCAGCCCTCGACTAGCGGGAGACTCTGAGCAGTTCTTC; cdr3_aa: CASSPRLAGDSEQFF; d_call: TRBD2; v_call: TRBV9; j_call: TRBJ2-1; clone_size: NA
cdr3_nt: TGTGCCAGCACCCCGCAGAATAACTATGGCTACACCTTC; cdr3_aa: CASTPQNNYGYTF; d_call: NA; v_call: TRBV7-2; j_call: TRBJ1-2; clone_size: NA
cdr3_nt: TGTGCCAGCAGTCCGGACAGGGGCAATCAGCCCCAGCATTTT; cdr3_aa: CASSPDRGNQPQHF; d_call: TRBD1; v_call: TRBV2; j_call: TRBJ1-5; clone_size: NA
cdr3_nt: TGCAGCGAACAACTAGTACCAAATGGGGTGGATGAGCAGTTCTTC; cdr3_aa: CSEQLVPNGVDEQFF; d_call: NA; v_call: TRBV29-1; j_call: TRBJ2-1; clone_size: NA
cdr3_nt: TGTGCCAGTAGTATAGGGGGAGCGGCTGAAGAAAAACTGTTTTTT; cdr3_aa: CASSIGGAAEEKLFF; d_call: NA; v_call: TRBV19; j_call: TRBJ1-4; clone_size: NA
cdr3_nt: TGTGCCAGCAGCTTAGAAGGACAGGGGTTGGGGACCCAGTACTTC; cdr3_aa: CASSLEGQGLGTQYF; d_call: TRBD1; v_call: TRBV11-2; j_call: TRBJ2-5; clone_size: once
cdr3_nt: TGTGCCAGTAGTATGGCAGGGGCGGACACTGAAGCTTTCTTT; cdr3_aa: CASSMAGADTEAFF; d_call: NA; v_call: TRBV19; j_call: TRBJ1-1; clone_size: once
cdr3_nt: TGCGCCAGCAGCTTGGAACCCCAATCGACTAGCGGGTATTCCTACGAGCAGTACTTC; cdr3_aa: CASSLEPQSTSGYSYEQYF; d_call: TRBD2; v_call: TRBV5-1; j_call: TRBJ2-7; clone_size: NA
cdr3_nt: TGTGCCAGCAGCGTGAACGCCGGACAGAACACTGAAGCTTTCTTT; cdr3_aa: CASSVNAGQNTEAFF; d_call: NA; v_call: TRBV9; j_call: TRBJ1-1; clone_size: NA
cdr3_nt: TGTGCCAGCAGACTTAATGGAAACACCATATATTTT; cdr3_aa: CASRLNGNTIYF; d_call: NA; v_call: TRBV7-2; j_call: TRBJ1-3; clone_size: NA
cdr3_nt: TGCAGCGTCATCCCCCGGGACACCTATGGCTACACCTTC; cdr3_aa: CSVIPRDTYGYTF; d_call: NA; v_call: TRBV29-1; j_call: TRBJ1-2; clone_size: NA
cdr3_nt: TGTGCCAGCTCACCACGGAGTAGCACAGATACGCAGTATTTT; cdr3_aa: CASSPRSSTDTQYF; d_call: NA; v_call: TRBV18; j_call: TRBJ2-3; clone_size: NA
cdr3_nt: TGTGCCAGTAGTATAGATTTCAGGGGAGCTTTCTTT; cdr3_aa: CASSIDFRGAFF; d_call: NA; v_call: TRBV19; j_call: TRBJ1-1; clone_size: NA
cdr3_nt: TGCGCCAGCAGCTTGTATAGTGGTGGGACCCAGTACTTC; cdr3_aa: CASSLYSGGTQYF; d_call: NA; v_call: TRBV5-1; j_call: TRBJ2-5; clone_size: NA
cdr3_nt: TGTGCCAGCAGCTTGGTCCACAGGGGGCAAGATGGCTACACCTTC; cdr3_aa: CASSLVHRGQDGYTF; d_call: TRBD1; v_call: TRBV5-4; j_call: TRBJ1-2; clone_size: NA
cdr3_nt: TGTGCCAGCAGCTGGGGCGGGGGGGAAGAGACCCAGTACTTC; cdr3_aa: CASSWGGGEETQYF; d_call: TRBD2; v_call: TRBV11-2; j_call: TRBJ2-5; clone_size: NA
cdr3_nt: TGCGCCAGCAGCACGGAGCCCTACACAGATACGCAGTATTTT; cdr3_aa: CASSTEPYTDTQYF; d_call: NA; v_call: TRBV5-1; j_call: TRBJ2-3; clone_size: NA
cdr3_nt: TGCGCCAGCAGCTTGTTCCCTAGCGGGGCCACAGATACGCAGTATTTT; cdr3_aa: CASSLFPSGATDTQYF; d_call: TRBD2; v_call: TRBV5-1; j_call: TRBJ2-3; clone_size: NA
cdr3_nt: TGTGCCAGCAGCTTAGTAGGCAGAGGTGAAAAACTGTTTTTT; cdr3_aa: CASSLVGRGEKLFF; d_call: NA; v_call: TRBV7-2; j_call: TRBJ1-4; clone_size: NA
cdr3_nt: TGTGCCAGCAGCTTAACTAGCGGGGGGCGGGGAGATACGCAGTATTTT; cdr3_aa: CASSLTSGGRGDTQYF; d_call: TRBD2; v_call: TRBV7-9; j_call: TRBJ2-3; clone_size: NA
cdr3_nt: TGTGCCAGCAGCTTAGGAGAGCAGGGTGAAGCTTTCTTT; cdr3_aa: CASSLGEQGEAFF; d_call: NA; v_call: TRBV7-9; j_call: TRBJ1-1; clone_size: once
cdr3_nt: TGTGCCAGCAGTCCGACAGGTCGTACTGAAGCTTTCTTT; cdr3_aa: CASSPTGRTEAFF; d_call: NA; v_call: TRBV25-1; j_call: TRBJ1-1; clone_size: NA
cdr3_nt: TGTGCTAGTGGTGCCGGGGGGGGATTGTACAATGAGCAGTTCTTC; cdr3_aa: CASGAGGGLYNEQFF; d_call: TRBD2; v_call: TRBV12-5; j_call: TRBJ2-1; clone_size: NA
cdr3_nt: TGTGCCAGCAGTAGGACAGGAGCCTACGAGCAGTACTTC; cdr3_aa: CASSRTGAYEQYF; d_call: TRBD1; v_call: TRBV6-1; j_call: TRBJ2-7; clone_size: NA
cdr3_nt: TGTGCCAGCAGCGTGGGGACTTCCAACACTGAAGCTTTCTTT; cdr3_aa: CASSVGTSNTEAFF; d_call: NA; v_call: TRBV9; j_call: TRBJ1-1; clone_size: NA
cdr3_nt: TGTGCCAGCAGTTACTTCGGGGGGCGGGACACTGAAGCTTTCTTT; cdr3_aa: CASSYFGGRDTEAFF; d_call: NA; v_call: TRBV6-6; j_call: TRBJ1-1; clone_size: NA
cdr3_nt: TGTGCCAGTAGTATTTTCGGCGGGAGTAAGGTCGAGCAGTACTTC; cdr3_aa: CASSIFGGSKVEQYF; d_call: TRBD2; v_call: TRBV19; j_call: TRBJ2-7; clone_size: NA
cdr3_nt: TGTGCCAGCAGCCAAGTTTGGCCAGGGGAAGAGACCCAGTACTTC; cdr3_aa: CASSQVWPGEETQYF; d_call: NA; v_call: TRBV14; j_call: TRBJ2-5; clone_size: NA
cdr3_nt: TGTGCCAGCGAACTAACCTACGAGCAGTACTTC; cdr3_aa: CASELTYEQYF; d_call: NA; v_call: TRBV2; j_call: TRBJ2-7; clone_size: once
cdr3_nt: TGTGCTAGCAGCTTGGGGGGAAGCACCGGGGAGCTGTTTTTT; cdr3_aa: CASSLGGSTGELFF; d_call: NA; v_call: TRBV7-7; j_call: TRBJ2-2; clone_size: NA
cdr3_nt: TGTGCCAGCAGCTTCGGACACGGGGGAGCGCCCGAGACCCAGTACTTC; cdr3_aa: CASSFGHGGAPETQYF; d_call: NA; v_call: TRBV5-5; j_call: TRBJ2-5; clone_size: NA
cdr3_nt: TGCGCCAGCAGCCAATCTGCTAGCGGGAGCTACGAGCAGTACTTC; cdr3_aa: CASSQSASGSYEQYF; d_call: TRBD2; v_call: TRBV4-1; j_call: TRBJ2-7; clone_size: NA
cdr3_nt: TGTGCCAGCAGCTCATCAGGGGGCTCTGGAAACACCATATATTTT; cdr3_aa: CASSSSGGSGNTIYF; d_call: TRBD1; v_call: TRBV7-8; j_call: TRBJ1-3; clone_size: NA
cdr3_nt: TGTGCCAGCAGCTTGGGGGCCGCAGGGGGCAAGTATGAGCAGTTCTTC; cdr3_aa: CASSLGAAGGKYEQFF; d_call: TRBD1; v_call: TRBV5-4; j_call: TRBJ2-1; clone_size: NA
cdr3_nt: TGTGCCAGCAGTTTAGGAAGGACAGGGGGCCTGTACGAGCAGTACTTC; cdr3_aa: CASSLGRTGGLYEQYF; d_call: TRBD1; v_call: TRBV28; j_call: TRBJ2-7; clone_size: NA
cdr3_nt: TGTGCCAGCAGCTTAGATCCAGGGTTCAATGAGCAGTTCTTC; cdr3_aa: CASSLDPGFNEQFF; d_call: NA; v_call: TRBV7-2; j_call: TRBJ2-1; clone_size: once
cdr3_nt: TGTGCCAGCAGTGAAGCTCGGGTCCAGAACACTGAAGCTTTCTTT; cdr3_aa: CASSEARVQNTEAFF; d_call: NA; v_call: TRBV2; j_call: TRBJ1-1; clone_size: NA
cdr3_nt: TGTGCCTGGAGCACGGGACAGGGAATTTTAGGGTATGGCTACACCTTC; cdr3_aa: CAWSTGQGILGYGYTF; d_call: TRBD1; v_call: TRBV30; j_call: TRBJ1-2; clone_size: NA